One and the same sample provided the 8 T cell receptor beta chains below, sequenced in a study of blood T cell repertoires in COVID-19. The repertoire was sequenced with immunoSEQ multiplex PCR; TCRdb's copy has only in-frame clones and lacks some. This table has 40,000 or so clones, about 90% appearing once. Sample: peripheral blood. The receptors come from a human donor in a cohort sampled during active COVID-19.

The J gene is TRBJ1-2, the V gene TRBV7-9, with 9 positions matching TRBD1. After removal of 5 bases from V and 0 bases from J, the junction contained 13 bases not matched to a gene. The CDR3 spans 18 residues. The germline V gene encodes CDR1 SEHNR and CDR2 FQNEAQ (reference sequence). For the CDR3, the DNA is TGTGCCAGCAGCCCTTTCCGGGACAGGGCCCAAGCTAACTATGGCTACACCTTC. Translation gives CASSPFRDRAQANYGYTF. The full variable domain, with the rest looked up from reference TRBV7-9 and TRBJ1-2, is DTGVSQNPRHKITKRGQNVTFRCDPISEHNRLYWYRQTLGQGPEFLTYFQNEAQLEKSRLLSDRFSAERPKGSFSTLEIQRTEQGDSAMYLCASSPFRDRAQANYGYTFGSGTRLTVV.

The chain has TRBV29-1 and TRBJ2-5, with no clear D. This CDR3 comprises 16 residues. V dropped 4 bases and J dropped 2 bases, with 20 bases sitting between them. The germline gives CDR1 SQVTM, CDR2 ANQGSEA. The CDR3 loop reads CSVASGPKLRQETQYF. CDR3 coding DNA: TGCAGCGTTGCATCGGGTCCCAAGTTAAGACAAGAGACCCAGTACTTC.

The chain recombines TRBV24-1 with TRBJ2-1; TRBD2 aligns across 9 bases. Germline lookup yields CDR1 KGHDR and CDR2 SFDVKD. With 3 bases clipped from V and 4 bases from J, the junction kept 9 bases outside the gene matches. This CDR3 spans 17 amino acids. CDR3 protein: CATSDLEETSGYNEQFF. The CDR3 DNA is TGTGCCACCAGTGATCTGGAGGAGACTAGCGGTTACAATGAGCAGTTCTTC.

CDR3 amino acids: CASSSTVLGGAFF. DNA for the CDR3: TGCGCCAGCAGCTCGACAGTTTTGGGGGGAGCTTTCTTT. The chain couples TRBV5-1 to TRBJ1-1; D might be TRBD1 (5 bases). From germline, CDR1 is SGHRS and CDR2 YFSETQ. The CDR3 length is 13 residues. V dropped 3 bases and J dropped 10 bases, with 16 bases sitting between them.

The chain uses TRBV27 and TRBJ1-6, with a tentative D call TRBD1 (5 bases). Trimming stripped 5 bases from V and 2 bases from J, with 13 bases between. CDR3 length equals 16 residues. Germline-derived CDR1 and CDR2 are MNHEY and SMNVEV (reference sequence). CDR3: CASSLVGTTYNSPLHF. CDR3 sequence (DNA): TGTGCCAGCAGTCTAGTGGGGACTACCTATAATTCACCCCTCCACTTT.

This chain connects TRBV5-1 to TRBJ1-6; D call uncertain. Trimming took 5 bases from V and 6 from J, leaving 9 bases between them. Germline loops: CDR1 SGHRS, CDR2 YFSETQ. CDR3 size: 13 residues. The CDR3 spells CASRKDSNSPLHF. CDR3 nucleotides: TGCGCCAGCAGGAAGGACTCTAATTCACCCCTCCACTTT. The variable domain in full, with the rest retrieved from reference TRBV5-1 and TRBJ1-6, is KAGVTQTPRYLIKTRGQQVTLSCSPISGHRSVSWYQQTPGQGLQFLFEYFSETQRNKGNFPGRFSGRQFSNSRSEMNVSTLELGDSALYLCASRKDSNSPLHFGNGTRLTVT.

J is TRBJ1-6 and V is TRBV5-4; D is ambiguous. Germline CDR1 reads SGHNT; CDR2 reads YYREEE (reference sequence). V lost 1 base to trimming and J lost 6 bases, with 8 bases between them. The CDR3 length is 14 residues. The chain's CDR3 is CASSLLGLNSPLHF. In DNA, the CDR3 is TGTGCCAGCAGCTTGTTGGGCCTTAATTCACCCCTCCACTTT.

V usage is TRBV18 and J usage is TRBJ2-5; D remains unclear. Looked up from germline, CDR1 is KGHSH and CDR2 is LQKENI. The ends were cut back, 3 bases at V and 3 bases at J, with 11 bases in the middle. The CDR3 is made up of 14 amino acids. In nucleotides, the CDR3 is TGTGCCAGCTCACCCCGCGCCGGTGAAGAGACCCAGTACTTC. It is translated as CASSPRAGEETQYF.